This T cell receptor (beta chain) stems from a study of blood T cell repertoires in COVID-19. Study as a whole: Acute-phase and convalescent COVID-19 samples originated in the United States, Italy and Spain.

This clone was found a few times. Symptom resolution, clearance, or two negative PCRs marked donors in Cohort 3 as recovered. Assay used: immunoSEQ multiplex PCR; TCRdb lists only in-frame clones, some missing. The sample contains 300,000 to 400,000 clones, 85% to 90% of which appear only once. Germline V lookup: CDR1 MGHDK, CDR2 SYGVNS. The CDR3 runs 15 residues. Losses at the gene ends were 1 base for V and 3 bases for J; bases not matched to a gene: 3. The chain uses TRBV25-1 and TRBJ2-1, with 7 bases fitting TRBD2. The TCR comes from a woman younger than 35 who had recovered from COVID-19. The sample comprised PBMCs or T cells enriched from blood (not recorded which). The DNA for the CDR3 is TGTGCCAGCAGTGAATCAGGACTAGGCTACAATGAGCAGTTCTTC. Translation: CASSESGLGYNEQFF.